This T cell receptor (beta chain) was sequenced in a study of neurological immune-mediated disorders. In TCRdb, the 5' RACE reads were re-called with MiXCR into one record per CDR3 protein. The sample shows approximately 100,000 distinct CDR3 sequences, 3.5% of them seen only once. Germline V lookup: CDR1 SQVTM, CDR2 ANQGSEA. CDR3 length: 13 residues. The V end lost 2 bases, the J end lost 0 bases, and 7 bases lay between the germline ends. This clonotype was counted ten times or more. Sequenced: PBMCs. The sequence came from a woman between 18 and 29 years old with multiple sclerosis. This chain connects TRBV29-1 to TRBJ1-1, with D possibly TRBD1 on 5 matching bases. CDR3 loop: CSVERQMNTEAFF. The DNA of the CDR3 is TGCAGCGTTGAAAGACAGATGAACACTGAAGCTTTCTTT.